This T cell receptor (beta chain) derives from a study of cytomegalovirus exposure and HLA in healthy donors. A multiplex PCR was run with 60 Vbeta primers and 13 Jbeta primers. The data were produced by immunoSEQ multiplex PCR, yet TCRdb's version contains in-frame clones alone and is incomplete. The sample lists about 160,000 clones, 50% to 75% occurring once. Worth noting for this clone: Its antigen is unknown.

Study results and limitations: Evidence from a later analysis indicated that most CMV-associated TCR beta chains looked HLA-restricted. In an earlier analysis, about 87% or about 30%: the productive usage of most TCR beta V segments.

Sampled while nominally healthy, donors likely had unrecorded immune exposures. Germline CDR1 and CDR2: LNHDA and SQIVND (reference sequence). The V end lost 6 bases, the J end lost 4 bases, and 11 bases lay between the germline ends. The CDR3 totals 13 residues. V is TRBV19 and J is TRBJ2-3; the D gene is possibly TRBD1 (5 bases). The sequence derives from a woman aged 55-70 years in good health and CMV-seropositive. Sequences were obtained from PBMCs. The CDR3 loop is CASRLQGADTQYF. The CDR3 nucleotides are TGTGCCAGTAGACTCCAAGGGGCAGATACGCAGTATTTT.